This TCR beta chain was profiled in a study of shared clonotypes between healthy human individuals. CD45RO-negative, CCR7-positively selected cells formed the naive CD8 fraction, excluding terminally differentiated effector memory CD45RA+ cells. Deep level was the assay's run setting. Profiling relied on immunoSEQ multiplex PCR, and the TCRdb table lists in-frame clones only, not all of them. The top ten clones hold approximately 0.11% of a sample with around 600,000 clones, about 95% of them seen once. V was shortened by 3 bases and J by 2 bases, with 15 bases between the two germline ends. The CDR3 spans 15 residues. Germline V gives CDR1 SGHDT, CDR2 YYEEEE. Remarks on this clone: As yet, its antigen is unknown. The sample has other DNA sequences that encode this CDR3 too.

Study-wide results and limits: The study found roughly 5.3% of naive CD4 clonotypes shared across four donors. Clonotype sharing among donors, it was expected, would be affected by sequencing depth.

This clonotype originated in a woman aged 25 to 39 in good health. This chain connects TRBV5-6 to TRBJ2-7, with a weak D call TRBD1 (5 bases). The sample comprised naive CD8+ T cells sorted from blood. The CDR3 DNA sequence: TGTGCCAGCAGCTCGACCGGATCAGGGCCCTACGAGCAGTACTTC. Protein product: CASSSTGSGPYEQYF.